The present T cell receptor (beta chain) was sequenced within a study of beta chain features in type 1 diabetes. Study details: Sorted cells from all samples, numbering 95 million to 140 million, were examined.

Unmatched junction bases numbered 7, after V lost 4 bases and J lost 6 bases. CDR3 length equals 13 residues. Germline V lookup: CDR1 SGHDT, CDR2 YYEEEE. The sequenced template was cDNA made from the entire isolated RNA. Libraries were prepared by immunoSEQ multiplex PCR; TCRdb keeps only in-frame clonotypes and omits some of them. The sample shows some 300,000 clones, 7.5% to 9.5% of them seen only once. A remark on this clone: Its antigen remains unknown.

Overall study findings and caveats: In comparison with healthy donors, patients had naive, central memory and Treg TCRB repertoires that appeared more similar. Significant though moderate, a shortening of TCRB CDR3s appeared in all four CD4+ subsets of Type 1 diabetes patients. The study left unresolved whether HLA type influences TCRB rearrangement.

The V gene is TRBV5-6, the J gene TRBJ2-7; 7 positions match TRBD2. What was sequenced was central memory CD4+ T cells from blood. The TCR comes from a woman between 18 and 30 years old in good health. CDR3 in amino acids: CASSRDYSAEQYF. The CDR3 DNA sequence: TGTGCCAGCAGCCGGGACTATTCAGCCGAGCAGTACTTC.